This T cell receptor beta chain was recorded in a study of T cell responses to AZD1222 COVID-19 vaccine. Assay: immunoSEQ multiplex PCR; the TCRdb copy retains only in-frame clones and omits some. Of more than 45,000 clones listed, less than 85% are singletons. V lost 4 bases and J 7 bases, leaving 5 bases between the germline ends. Germline CDR1 and CDR2: MNHEY and SVGEGT. The CDR3 runs to 12 residues. The study, taken as a whole, reports: With dominance at 160-218 and 743-854, vaccine-associated CD4 TCRs spanned spike. It was only a handful of AZD1222 recipients who were seropositive at baseline.

As regards this clone: Its target is not known.

The material was peripheral blood, obtained on day 0 of AZD1222 vaccination. The V call is TRBV6-2 or TRBV6-3, the J call TRBJ1-6; D is uncertain. This TCR derives from an adult in good health. For the CDR3, the DNA is TGTGCCAGCAGTTCCGGAAATTCACCCCTCCACTTT. Protein product: CASSSGNSPLHF.